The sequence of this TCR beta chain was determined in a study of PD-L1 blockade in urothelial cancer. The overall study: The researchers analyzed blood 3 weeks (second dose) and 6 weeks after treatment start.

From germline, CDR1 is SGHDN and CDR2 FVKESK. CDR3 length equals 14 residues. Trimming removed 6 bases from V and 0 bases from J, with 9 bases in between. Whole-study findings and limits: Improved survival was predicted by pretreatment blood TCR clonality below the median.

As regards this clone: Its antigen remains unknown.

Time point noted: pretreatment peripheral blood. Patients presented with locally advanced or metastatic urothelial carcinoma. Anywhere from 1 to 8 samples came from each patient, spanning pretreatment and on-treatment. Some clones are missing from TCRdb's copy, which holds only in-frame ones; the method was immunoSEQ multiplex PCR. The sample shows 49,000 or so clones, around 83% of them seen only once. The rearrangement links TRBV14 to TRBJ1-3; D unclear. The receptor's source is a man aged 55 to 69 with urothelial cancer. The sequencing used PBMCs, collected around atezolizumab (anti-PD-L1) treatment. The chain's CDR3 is CASRRGSSGNTIYF. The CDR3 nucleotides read TGTGCCAGCAGGCGGGGAAGCTCTGGAAACACCATATATTTT. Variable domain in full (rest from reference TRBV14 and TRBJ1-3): EAGVTQFPSHSVIEKGQTVTLRCDPISGHDNLYWYRRVMGKEIKFLLHFVKESKQDESGMPNNRFLAERTGGTYSTLKVQPAELEDSGVYFCASRRGSSGNTIYFGEGSWLTVV.